This T cell receptor beta chain was recorded in a study of blood T cells in healthy people across ages. The length of the CDR3 is 11 residues. Trimming pared 6 bases from V and 5 bases from J, leaving 5 bases between. Together with a sample-barcoded 5' primer, a J-beta primer mix was included in a second PCR lasting roughly 6 to 12 cycles. Each CDR3 protein is one row after TCRdb ran MiXCR on the 5' RACE reads. This sample yields around 1,600,000 distinct CDR3 sequences, of which around 40% are seen a single time; just over 4% belongs to the top ten. Points on this clonotype: This could be a read error, since a much larger clone is one nucleotide away.

Donors each provided around 9 milliliters of peripheral blood. The V gene is TRBV12-3 or TRBV12-4, the J gene TRBJ2-1, with no clear D. Sample: blood. The TCR comes from a woman aged 18-29 years in good health. CDR3 sequence: CASREHNEQFF. DNA for the CDR3: TGTGCCAGCAGGGAGCACAATGAGCAGTTCTTC.